This TCR beta chain was sequenced for a study of monozygotic twins with inflammatory bowel disease. One entry per CDR3 protein, without DNA, is what TCRdb gives after re-calling the 5' RACE reads. The table lists about 350,000 distinct CDR3 sequences. Study-wide results and caveats: Treatment differences in immunosuppression may have added variability to the repertoires of patients. Whether twins were concordant or discordant made no difference to repertoire similarity, possibly from limited power.

The CDR3 runs to 15 residues. Per the germline V gene, CDR1 is MNHNS and CDR2 is SASEGT. About this clonotype itself: Its antigen remains unidentified.

The chain employs TRBV6-1 and TRBJ1-6; TCRdb proposes TRBD1, but this gene call is untestable without DNA. Material: blood. The TCR originated in a human donor with ulcerative colitis or Crohn's disease, or a healthy co-twin of an affected twin (not recorded which). The CDR3 here is CASSERSRVDSPLHF.